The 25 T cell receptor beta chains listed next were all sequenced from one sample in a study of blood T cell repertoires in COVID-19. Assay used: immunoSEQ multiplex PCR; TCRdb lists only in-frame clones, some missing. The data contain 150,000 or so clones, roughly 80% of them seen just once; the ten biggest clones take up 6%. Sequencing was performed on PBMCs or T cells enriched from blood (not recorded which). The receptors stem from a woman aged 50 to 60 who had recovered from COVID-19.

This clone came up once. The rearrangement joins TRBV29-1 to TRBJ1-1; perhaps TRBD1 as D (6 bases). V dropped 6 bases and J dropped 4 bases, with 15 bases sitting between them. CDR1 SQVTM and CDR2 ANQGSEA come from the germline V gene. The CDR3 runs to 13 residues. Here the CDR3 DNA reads TGCAGCGTCGAGGACAGTGGATTCACTGAAGCTTTCTTT. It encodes CSVEDSGFTEAFF.

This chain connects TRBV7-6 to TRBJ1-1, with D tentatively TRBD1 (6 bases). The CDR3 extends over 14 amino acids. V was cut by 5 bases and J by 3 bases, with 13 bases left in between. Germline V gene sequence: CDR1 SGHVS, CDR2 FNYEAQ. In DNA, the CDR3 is TGTGCCAGCAGCAGACAGGTCCGCCACACTGAAGCTTTCTTT. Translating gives CASSRQVRHTEAFF.

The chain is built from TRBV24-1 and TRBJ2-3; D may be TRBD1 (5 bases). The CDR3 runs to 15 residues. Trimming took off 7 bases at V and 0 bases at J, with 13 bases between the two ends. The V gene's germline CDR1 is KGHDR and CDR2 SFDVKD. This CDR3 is CATSDAAGSTDTQYF. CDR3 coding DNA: TGTGCCACCAGCGATGCCGCAGGGAGCACAGATACGCAGTATTTT.

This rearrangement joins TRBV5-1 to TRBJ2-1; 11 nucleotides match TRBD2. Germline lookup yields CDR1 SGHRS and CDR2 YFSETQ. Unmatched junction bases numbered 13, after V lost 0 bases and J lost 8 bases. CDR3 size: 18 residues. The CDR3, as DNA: TGCGCCAGCAGCTTGGCCGGGGCTAGCGGGGGGCCAGGGGATGAGCAGTTCTTC. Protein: CASSLAGASGGPGDEQFF.

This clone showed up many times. The CDR3 DNA reads TGTGCCAGTAGTTTTTCAACGGGACAGAGGAGTGGCTACACCTTC. Translating gives CASSFSTGQRSGYTF. The V gene is TRBV19, the J gene TRBJ1-2, with 7 bases identical to TRBD1. Unmatched junction bases numbered 13, after V lost 5 bases and J lost 7 bases. The germline V gene has CDR1 LNHDA and CDR2 SQIVND (reference sequence). This CDR3 comprises 15 residues.

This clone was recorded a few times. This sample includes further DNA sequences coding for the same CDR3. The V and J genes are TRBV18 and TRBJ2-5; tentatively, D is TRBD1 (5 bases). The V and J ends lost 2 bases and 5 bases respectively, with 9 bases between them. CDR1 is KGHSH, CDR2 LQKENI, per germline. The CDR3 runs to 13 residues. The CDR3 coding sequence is TGTGCCAGCTCACCAACAGGTCGGGAGACCCAGTACTTC. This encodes CASSPTGRETQYF.

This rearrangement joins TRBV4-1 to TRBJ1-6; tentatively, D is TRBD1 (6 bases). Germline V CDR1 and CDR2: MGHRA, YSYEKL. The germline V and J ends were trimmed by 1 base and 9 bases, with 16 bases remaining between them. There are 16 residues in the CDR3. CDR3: CASSQGGGAGSSPLHF. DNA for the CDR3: TGCGCCAGCAGCCAAGGCGGGGGGGCCGGGAGTTCACCCCTCCACTTT.

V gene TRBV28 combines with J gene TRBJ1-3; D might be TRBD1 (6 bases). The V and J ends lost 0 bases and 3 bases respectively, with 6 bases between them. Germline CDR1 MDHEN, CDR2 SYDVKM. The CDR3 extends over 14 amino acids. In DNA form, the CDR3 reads TGTGCCAGCAGTTTATGGGACAGTGGAAACACCATATATTTT. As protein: CASSLWDSGNTIYF.

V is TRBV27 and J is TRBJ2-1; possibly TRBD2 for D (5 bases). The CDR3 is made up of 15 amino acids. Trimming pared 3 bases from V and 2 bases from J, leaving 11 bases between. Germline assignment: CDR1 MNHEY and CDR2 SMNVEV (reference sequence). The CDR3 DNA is TGTGCCAGCAGTTTTGGGAGTAGTCCCTACAATGAGCAGTTCTTC. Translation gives CASSFGSSPYNEQFF.

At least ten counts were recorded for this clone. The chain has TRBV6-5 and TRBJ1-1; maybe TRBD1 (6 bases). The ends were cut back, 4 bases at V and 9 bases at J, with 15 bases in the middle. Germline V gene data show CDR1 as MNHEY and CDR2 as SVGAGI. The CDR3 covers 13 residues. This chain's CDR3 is CASSSPITGKAFF. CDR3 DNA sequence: TGTGCCAGCAGTTCACCTATCACAGGGAAAGCTTTCTTT.

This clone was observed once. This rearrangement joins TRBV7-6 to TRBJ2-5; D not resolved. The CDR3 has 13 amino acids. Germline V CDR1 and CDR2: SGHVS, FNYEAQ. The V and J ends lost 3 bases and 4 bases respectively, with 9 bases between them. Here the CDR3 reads CASSFGLPETQYF. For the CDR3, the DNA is TGTGCCAGCAGCTTTGGCCTGCCAGAGACCCAGTACTTC.

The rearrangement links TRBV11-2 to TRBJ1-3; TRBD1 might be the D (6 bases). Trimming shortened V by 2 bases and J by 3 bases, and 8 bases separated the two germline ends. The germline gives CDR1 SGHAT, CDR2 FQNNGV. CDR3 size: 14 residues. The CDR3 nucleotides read TGTGCCAGCAGCTTACAGGGGTATGGAAACACCATATATTTT. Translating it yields CASSLQGYGNTIYF. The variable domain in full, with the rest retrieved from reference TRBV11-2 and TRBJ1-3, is EAGVAQSPRYKIIEKRQSVAFWCNPISGHATLYWYQQILGQGPKLLIQFQNNGVVDDSQLPKDRFSAERLKGVDSTLKIQPAKLEDSAVYLCASSLQGYGNTIYFGEGSWLTVV.

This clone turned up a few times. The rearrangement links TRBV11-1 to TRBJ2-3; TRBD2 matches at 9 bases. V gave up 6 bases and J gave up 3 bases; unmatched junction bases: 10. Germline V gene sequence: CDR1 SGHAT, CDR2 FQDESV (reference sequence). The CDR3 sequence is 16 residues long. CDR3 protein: CASSPGWSGGTDTQYF. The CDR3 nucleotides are TGTGCCAGCAGTCCGGGATGGAGCGGGGGGACAGATACGCAGTATTTT.

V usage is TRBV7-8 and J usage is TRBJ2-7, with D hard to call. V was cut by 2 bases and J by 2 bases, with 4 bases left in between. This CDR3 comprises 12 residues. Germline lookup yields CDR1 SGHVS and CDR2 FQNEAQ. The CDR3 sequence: CASSLTAYEQYV. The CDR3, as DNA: TGTGCCAGCAGCTTAACGGCCTACGAGCAGTACGTC.

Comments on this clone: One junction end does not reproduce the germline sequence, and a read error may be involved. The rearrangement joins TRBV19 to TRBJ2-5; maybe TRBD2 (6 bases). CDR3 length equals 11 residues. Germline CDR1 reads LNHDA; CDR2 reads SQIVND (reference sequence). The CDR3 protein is CASSPGGTLYF. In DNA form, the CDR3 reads TGTGCCAGTAGTCCCGGGGGTACCCTGTACTTC.

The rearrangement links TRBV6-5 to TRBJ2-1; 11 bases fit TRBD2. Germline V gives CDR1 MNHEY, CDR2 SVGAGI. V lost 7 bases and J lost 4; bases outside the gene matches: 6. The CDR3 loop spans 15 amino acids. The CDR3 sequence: CASTPLAGGYNEQFF. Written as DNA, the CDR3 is TGTGCCAGCACCCCCCTAGCGGGGGGTTACAATGAGCAGTTCTTC.

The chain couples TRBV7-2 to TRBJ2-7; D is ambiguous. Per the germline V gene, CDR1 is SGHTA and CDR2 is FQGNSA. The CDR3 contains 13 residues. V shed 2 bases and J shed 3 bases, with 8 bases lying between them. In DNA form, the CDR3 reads TGTGCCAGCAGCTTACTCTCCGTCTACGAGCAGTACTTC. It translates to CASSLLSVYEQYF.

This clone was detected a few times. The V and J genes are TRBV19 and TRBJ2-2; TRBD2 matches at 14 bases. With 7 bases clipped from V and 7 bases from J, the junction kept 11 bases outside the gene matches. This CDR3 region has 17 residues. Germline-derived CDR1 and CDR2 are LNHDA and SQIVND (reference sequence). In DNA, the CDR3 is TGTGCCAGTACCCGGACTAGCGGGGGGATTTTCGGCGGGGAGCTGTTTTTT. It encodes CASTRTSGGIFGGELFF.

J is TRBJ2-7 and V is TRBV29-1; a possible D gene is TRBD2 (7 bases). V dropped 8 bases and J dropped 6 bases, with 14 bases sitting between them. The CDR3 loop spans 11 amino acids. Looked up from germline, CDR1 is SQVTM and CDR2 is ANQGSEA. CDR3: CSLREGGEQYF. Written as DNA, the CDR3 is TGCAGCTTGAGGGAGGGGGGCGAGCAGTACTTC.

The CDR3 here is CASSRTQNTGELFF. The DNA for the CDR3 is TGTGCCAGCAGTAGGACACAGAACACCGGGGAGCTGTTTTTT. The rearrangement links TRBV6-5 to TRBJ2-2, with a weak D call TRBD1 (5 bases). Germline CDR1 reads MNHEY; CDR2 reads SVGAGI. There are 14 residues in the CDR3. The V gene lost 5 bases and the J gene lost 1 base, with 8 bases spanning the gap.

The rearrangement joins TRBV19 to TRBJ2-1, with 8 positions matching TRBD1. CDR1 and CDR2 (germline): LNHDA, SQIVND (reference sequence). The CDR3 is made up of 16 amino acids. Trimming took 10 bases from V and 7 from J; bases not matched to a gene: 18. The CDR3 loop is CATARGTGGSWNEQFF. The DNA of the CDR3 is TGTGCCACCGCACGAGGGACAGGAGGTTCGTGGAATGAGCAGTTCTTC.

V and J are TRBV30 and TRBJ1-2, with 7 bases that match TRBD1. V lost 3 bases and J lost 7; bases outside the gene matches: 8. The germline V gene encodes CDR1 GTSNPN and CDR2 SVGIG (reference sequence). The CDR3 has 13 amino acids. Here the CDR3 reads CAWRVGQLFGYTF. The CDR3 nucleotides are TGTGCCTGGAGGGTGGGACAGTTGTTTGGCTACACCTTC.

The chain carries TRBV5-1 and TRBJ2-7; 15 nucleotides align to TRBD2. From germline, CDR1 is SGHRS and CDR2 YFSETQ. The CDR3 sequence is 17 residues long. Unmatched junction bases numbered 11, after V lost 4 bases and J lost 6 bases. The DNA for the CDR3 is TGCGCCAGCAGCCCCGTCGGGACTAGCGGGGGGACGGGCGAGCAGTACTTC. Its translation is CASSPVGTSGGTGEQYF.

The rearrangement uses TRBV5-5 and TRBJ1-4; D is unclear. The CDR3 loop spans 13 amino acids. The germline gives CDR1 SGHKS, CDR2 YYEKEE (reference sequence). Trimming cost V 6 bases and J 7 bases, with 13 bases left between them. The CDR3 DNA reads TGTGCCAGCACCAAATGGGAGTCTGAAAAACTGTTTTTT. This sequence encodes CASTKWESEKLFF.

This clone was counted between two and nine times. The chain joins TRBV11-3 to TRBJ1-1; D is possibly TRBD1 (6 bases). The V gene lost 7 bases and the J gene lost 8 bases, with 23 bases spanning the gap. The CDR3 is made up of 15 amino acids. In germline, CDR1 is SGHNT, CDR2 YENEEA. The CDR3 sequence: CASKNQVVRGQEAFF. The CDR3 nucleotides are TGTGCCAGCAAAAATCAGGTGGTTCGCGGACAGGAAGCTTTCTTT.